This T cell receptor (beta chain) originates from a study of shared clonotypes between healthy human individuals. Study overall: CD8 memory received one plate per donor, CD8 naive two, CD4 memory three and CD4 naive three. Study-wide findings and caveats: Across a handful of donors, naive CD4 shared 5% to 6.5%, naive CD8 under 4%, memory CD4 over 2%, memory CD8 over 0.3%. Larger richness was generally estimated for naive than memory subsets. Sequencing of the sorted subsets was shown by rarefaction to be incomplete despite large depth.

Details on this clone: Its specificity is not known.

The V gene's germline CDR1 is SGHNT and CDR2 YENEEA. With V trimmed by 5 bases and J by 8 bases, 8 bases remained unmatched. This CDR3 contains 15 residues. Assay used: immunoSEQ multiplex PCR; TCRdb lists only in-frame clones, some missing. Here the sample spans some 550,000 clones, more than 95% being singletons. The chain employs TRBV11-3 and TRBJ2-1, with TRBD1 identical over 11 bases. This receptor was taken from a woman aged 25-40 years in good health. Sequenced sample: naive CD4+ T cells sorted from blood. As to subset: CD45RA+ positively selected. Here the CDR3 reads CASSPGQGAVDEQFF. The CDR3 DNA reads TGTGCCAGCAGCCCCGGACAGGGGGCAGTGGATGAGCAGTTCTTC.